This section outlines one T cell receptor beta chain sequence together with its context. The data were obtained in a study of T-cell reconstitution after alpha-beta-depleted transplantation in children. A library of TCRbeta sequences, prepared with unique molecular identifiers, was generated. TCRdb redid the calling of the PCR reads with MiXCR, one entry per CDR3 protein. The data show roughly 400,000 distinct CDR3 sequences, about a fifth seen once. The CDR3 runs to 16 residues. The V end was cut by 6 bases, the J end by 3 bases, with 18 bases between. The sequence came from a human donor who donated a stem cell graft to a child with acute myeloid leukemia. The chain recombines TRBV12-3 or TRBV12-4 with TRBJ2-4, with D perhaps assigned TRBD1 or TRBD2 (5 bases each). The sample in question was PBMCs from the stem cell graft donor, obtained from the stem cell graft. In nucleotides, the CDR3 is TGTGCCAGCAGACCAGCCCGGGACGGAGACAAAAACATTCAGTACTTC. This translates into CASRPARDGDKNIQYF.